A selection of T cell receptor beta chains follows, all from one sample in a study of beta chain features in type 1 diabetes. Measured with immunoSEQ multiplex PCR; TCRdb has only the in-frame clones, and not every one. The sample shows fewer than 650,000 clones, about 14% of them seen only once. Sequencing was carried out using naive CD4+ T cells from blood. These receptors were obtained from a man between 18 and 35 years old in good health. The CDR3 runs from the conserved cysteine through the conserved F or W. The D gene is left open where the match is weak. Size is omitted from some rows. Given values are once, few, many or a class for expanded clones.

j_call	v_call	clone_size	d_call	cdr3_nt	cdr3_aa
TRBJ2-1	TRBV5-4	once	-	TGTGCCAGCAGCTTGGAGGTAGCGAGGAATGAGCAGTTCTTC	CASSLEVARNEQFF
TRBJ2-5	TRBV28	few	TRBD2	TGTGCCAGCAGTTTTATATTACTAGCGGGAGGGGTGCAAGAGACCCAGTACTTC	CASSFILLAGGVQETQYF
TRBJ1-5	TRBV19	few	-	TGTGCCAGTAGTAGGGGACGTAGTAGCAATCAGCCCCAGCATTTT	CASSRGRSSNQPQHF
TRBJ2-1	TRBV7-9	few	TRBD2	TGTGCCAGCAGGGGAGAGGGACTAGCGGGAGCTAGTCATGAGCAGTTCTTC	CASRGEGLAGASHEQFF
TRBJ2-3	TRBV6-6	few	-	TGTGCCAGCAGTTCGGCGGGGGCCGGGACAGATACGCAGTATTTT	CASSSAGAGTDTQYF
TRBJ2-7	TRBV19	-	TRBD2	TGTGCCAGTAGTATCGGGACTAGCTCCTACGAGCAGTACTTC	CASSIGTSSYEQYF
TRBJ2-7	TRBV6-6	-	-	TGTGCCAGCAGTTATTCTACCTACGAGCAGTACTTC	CASSYSTYEQYF
TRBJ2-3	TRBV7-2	-	-	TGTGCCAGCAGCCTAGCGTCCGGAAGCACAGATACGCAGTATTTT	CASSLASGSTDTQYF
TRBJ2-3	TRBV21-1	few	-	TGTGCCAGCAGCAAAGCAGAGGGGACCGAGCCAGATACGCAGTATTTT	CASSKAEGTEPDTQYF
TRBJ2-1	TRBV5-1	few	-	TGCGCCAGCAGACAAGGGACGGGCAACAATGAGCAGTTCTTC	CASRQGTGNNEQFF
TRBJ2-1	TRBV9	-	-	TGTGCCAGCAGCCCTAGCCCGGCAAACAATGAGCAGTTCTTC	CASSPSPANNEQFF
TRBJ1-3	TRBV4-3	-	-	TGCGCCAGCAGCCCCGACGGGGCAAGAACTGGAAACACCATATATTTT	CASSPDGARTGNTIYF
TRBJ1-2	TRBV19	few	-	TGTGCCAGTAGTAGGACAGAGCTGACCTTC	CASSRTELTF
TRBJ1-5	TRBV23-1	few	TRBD1	TGCGCCAGCAGTCAATCGCGGCAGGGGGACGATAGCAATCAGCCCCAGCATTTT	CASSQSRQGDDSNQPQHF
TRBJ2-1	TRBV5-1	few	-	TGCGCCAGCAGCTCGGCCAGGGCAAATTTGTTTCAGCCCTACAATGAGCAGTTCTTC	CASSSARANLFQPYNEQFF
TRBJ1-2	TRBV13	few	-	TGTGCCAGCAGCTTGAGAGGGGCCCTCTATGGCTACACCTTC	CASSLRGALYGYTF
TRBJ1-4	TRBV29-1	-	TRBD1	TGCAGCGTTGAAGCACCGAGGACAGGTGATAATGAAAAACTGTTTTTT	CSVEAPRTGDNEKLFF
TRBJ2-7	TRBV30	few	TRBD2	TGTGCCTGGAGTGTATCCGGGGGGAGGTACGAGCAGTACTTC	CAWSVSGGRYEQYF
TRBJ1-4	TRBV16	few	-	TGTGCCAGCAGCCAATCAAGGGTACTTAATGAAAAACTGTTTTTT	CASSQSRVLNEKLFF
TRBJ1-2	TRBV6-5	-	-	TGTGCCAGCAGTTACTCCCTAACAGGAAACTATGGCTACACCTTC	CASSYSLTGNYGYTF
TRBJ2-1	TRBV18	few	-	TGTGCCAGCTCACCCAGCCGGCAGGGCCACAATGAGCAGTTCTTC	CASSPSRQGHNEQFF
TRBJ1-1	TRBV15	few	-	TGTGCCACCAGCAGAGTGGACACTGAAGCTTTCTTT	CATSRVDTEAFF
TRBJ2-7	TRBV5-1	-	-	TGCGCCAGCAGCTTACCCTCCTACGAGCAGTACTTC	CASSLPSYEQYF
TRBJ2-2	TRBV7-9	few	TRBD1	TGTGCCACCAGGGGGTCTGGTAGGACCGGGGAGCTGTTTTTT	CATRGSGRTGELFF
TRBJ2-6	TRBV29-1	few	-	TGCAGCGTTGGGAAGAGCTCTGGGGCCAACGTCCTGACTTTC	CSVGKSSGANVLTF
TRBJ2-1	TRBV5-4	few	-	TGTGCCAGCAGCGGGCAGAAAAACTACAATGAGCAGTTCTTC	CASSGQKNYNEQFF
TRBJ2-7	TRBV11-3	-	TRBD1	TGTGCCAGCAGCCGACAGGGTGGCCACGAGCAGTACTTC	CASSRQGGHEQYF
TRBJ2-7	TRBV7-2	-	-	TGTGCCAGCAGCATACAGGGCTACGAGCAGTACTTC	CASSIQGYEQYF
TRBJ2-6	TRBV5-1	-	-	TGCGCCACCCTAGAATCCTCTGGGGCCAACGTCCTGACTTTC	CATLESSGANVLTF
TRBJ2-7	TRBV19	-	TRBD1	TGTGCCAGTGGCAGGACAGGGGGAAAAATCGAGCAGTACTTC	CASGRTGGKIEQYF
TRBJ1-5	TRBV5-5	-	-	TGTGCCAGCAGCCATGGGAATCAGCCCCAGCATTTT	CASSHGNQPQHF
TRBJ2-5	TRBV6-5	few	TRBD1	TGTGCCAGCAGTGACAGGGGTACCCAAGAGACCCAGTACTTC	CASSDRGTQETQYF
TRBJ2-7	TRBV7-9	few	TRBD2	TGTGCCAGCAGCCCCTCGAGGACTAGCGGGAACTACGAGCAGTACTTC	CASSPSRTSGNYEQYF
TRBJ2-5	TRBV5-1	few	TRBD1	TGCGCCAGGCACCGGGGACAGTTCCAAGAGACCCAGTACTTC	CARHRGQFQETQYF
TRBJ1-5	TRBV10-3	-	TRBD1	TGTGCCATCAGTGAGAGGGGCACAGGGGGATTTAATCAGCCCCAGCATTTT	CAISERGTGGFNQPQHF
TRBJ2-3	TRBV9	once	-	TGTGCCAGCAGCGTAGCTCTGAGGCTAGGTCGGGATACGCAGTATTTT	CASSVALRLGRDTQYF
TRBJ2-5	TRBV5-1	few	-	TGCGCCAGCAGCTGGGGGACGGACGTGTGGAGGACCCAGTACTTC	CASSWGTDVWRTQYF
TRBJ2-7	TRBV9	-	-	TGTGCCAGCGGGAGTCAGAACCACGAGCAGTACTTC	CASGSQNHEQYF
TRBJ2-5	TRBV6-5	-	-	TGTGCCAGCAGTCGTACGGGTCGCGGTCAAGAGACCCAGTACTTC	CASSRTGRGQETQYF
TRBJ2-1	TRBV28	few	TRBD1	TGTGCCAGCAGTGATGACAGGGGGTGGCGCAATGAGCAGTTCTTC	CASSDDRGWRNEQFF